This T cell receptor (beta chain) was obtained from a study of blood T cells in healthy people across ages. For the second PCR, which ran for about 6 to 11 cycles, a sample-barcoded 5' primer and a J-beta primer mix were used. TCRdb re-analysed the 5' RACE reads in MiXCR, keeping a single row per CDR3 protein. The data hold 600,000 to 1,000,000 distinct CDR3 sequences, with over 45% observed a single time. A remark on this clonotype: The antigen remains unidentified.

Sample donors were healthy Caucasian individuals that came from Russia, aged 6 to 90. General observations from the study: PBMCs went unsorted, and a conclusive naive versus antigen-experienced comparison was therefore prevented. A greater number of naive CD4+ cells and higher diversity distinguished long-lived donors from aged donors.

Sample: blood. This receptor was obtained from a man aged 25 to 45 in good health.

CDR3 amino acids: CASSDPTGFDEQYF. In DNA, the CDR3 is TGCGCCAGCAGTGACCCGACAGGGTTCGACGAGCAGTACTTC. V usage is TRBV10-1 and J usage is TRBJ2-7; 7 bases align to TRBD1. CDR3 size: 14 residues. Trimming removed 3 bases from V and 5 bases from J; junction bases left unmatched: 7. In germline, CDR1 is WNHNN, CDR2 SYGVQD (reference sequence).